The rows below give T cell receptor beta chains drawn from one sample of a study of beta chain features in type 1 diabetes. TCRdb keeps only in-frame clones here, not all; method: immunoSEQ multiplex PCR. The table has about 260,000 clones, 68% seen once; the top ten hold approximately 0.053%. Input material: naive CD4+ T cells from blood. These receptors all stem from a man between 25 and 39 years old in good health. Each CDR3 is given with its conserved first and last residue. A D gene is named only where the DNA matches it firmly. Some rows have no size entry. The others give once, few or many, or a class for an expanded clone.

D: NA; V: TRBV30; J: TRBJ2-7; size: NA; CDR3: CAWSVQRTWPGWNYEQYF; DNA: TGTGCCTGGAGTGTACAACGCACGTGGCCAGGGTGGAACTACGAGCAGTACTTC
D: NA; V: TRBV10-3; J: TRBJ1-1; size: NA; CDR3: CAISEPGPKDGNTEAFF; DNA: TGTGCCATCAGTGAACCGGGACCAAAGGATGGTAACACTGAAGCTTTCTTT
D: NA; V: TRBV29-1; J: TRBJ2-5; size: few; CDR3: CSVELETQYF; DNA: TGCAGCGTTGAACTTGAGACCCAGTACTTC
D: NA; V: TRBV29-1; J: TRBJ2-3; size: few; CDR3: CSVEDGGRTQYF; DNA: TGCAGCGTTGAAGATGGGGGGAGGACGCAGTATTTT
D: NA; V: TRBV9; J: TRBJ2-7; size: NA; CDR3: CASSVDSKRVISYEQYF; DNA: TGTGCCAGCAGCGTAGATAGTAAGAGGGTAATTTCCTACGAGCAGTACTTC
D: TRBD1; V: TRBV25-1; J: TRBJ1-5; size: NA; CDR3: CASSGAGGSNQPQHF; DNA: TGTGCCAGCAGTGGGGCAGGGGGGAGCAATCAGCCCCAGCATTTT
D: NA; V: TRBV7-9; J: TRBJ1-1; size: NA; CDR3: CASSLQQLGAEAFF; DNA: TGTGCCAGCAGCTTACAACAGCTAGGCGCTGAAGCTTTCTTT
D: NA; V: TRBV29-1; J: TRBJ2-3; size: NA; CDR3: CSVVKRTGDTQYF; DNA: TGCAGCGTTGTCAAGCGGACTGGGGATACGCAGTATTTT
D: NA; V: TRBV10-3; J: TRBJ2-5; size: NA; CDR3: CAISEGLRTQYF; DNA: TGTGCCATCAGTGAGGGACTGCGGACCCAGTACTTC
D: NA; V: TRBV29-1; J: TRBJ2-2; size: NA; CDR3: CSAYALYTGELFF; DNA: TGCAGCGCCTACGCACTTTACACCGGGGAGCTGTTTTTT
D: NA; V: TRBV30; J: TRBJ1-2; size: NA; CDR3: CAWSTGSGYTF; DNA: TGTGCCTGGAGTACAGGGAGCGGCTACACCTTC
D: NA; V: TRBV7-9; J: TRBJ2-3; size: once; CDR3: CATKADTQYF; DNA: TGTGCCACCAAAGCAGATACGCAGTATTTT
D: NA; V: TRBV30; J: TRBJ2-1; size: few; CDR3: CAGRGSSYNEQFF; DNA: TGTGCCGGAAGGGGCAGCTCCTACAATGAGCAGTTCTTC
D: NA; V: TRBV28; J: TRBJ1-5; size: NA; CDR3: CASSVQDWYSNQPQHF; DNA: TGTGCCAGCAGCGTACAGGATTGGTATAGCAATCAGCCCCAGCATTTT
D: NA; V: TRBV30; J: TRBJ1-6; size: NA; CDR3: CAWSKVFTDSPLHF; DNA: TGTGCCTGGAGTAAGGTTTTCACGGATTCACCCCTCCACTTT
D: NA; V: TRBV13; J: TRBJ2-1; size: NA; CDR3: CASSLAKGGNEQFF; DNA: TGTGCCAGCAGCTTAGCGAAAGGGGGGAATGAGCAGTTCTTC
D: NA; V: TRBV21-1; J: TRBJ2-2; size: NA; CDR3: CASSKSTSGLPGELFF; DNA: TGTGCCAGCAGCAAATCGACTAGCGGGTTGCCCGGGGAGCTGTTTTTT
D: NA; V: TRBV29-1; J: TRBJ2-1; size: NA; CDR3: CSAGPDSYNEQFF; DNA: TGCAGCGCCGGGCCAGACTCCTACAATGAGCAGTTCTTC
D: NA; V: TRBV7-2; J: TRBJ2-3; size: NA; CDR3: CASSLAGTPTDTQYF; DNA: TGTGCCAGCAGCTTAGCGGGGACACCCACAGATACGCAGTATTTT
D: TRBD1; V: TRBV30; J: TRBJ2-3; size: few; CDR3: CAWSSGGEDTQYF; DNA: TGTGCCTGGAGTTCAGGGGGCGAGGATACGCAGTATTTT
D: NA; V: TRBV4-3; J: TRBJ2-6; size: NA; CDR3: CASSQDPRGSGANVLTF; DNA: TGCGCCAGCAGCCAAGACCCCAGGGGCTCTGGGGCCAACGTCCTGACTTTC
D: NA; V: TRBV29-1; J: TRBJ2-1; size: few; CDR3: CSVLQTDSYNEQFF; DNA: TGCAGCGTTTTACAGACGGACTCGTACAATGAGCAGTTCTTC
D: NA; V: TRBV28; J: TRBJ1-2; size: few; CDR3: CASKPRFRTQDGIGYTF; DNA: TGTGCCAGCAAACCAAGATTTAGGACGCAGGACGGGATTGGCTACACCTTC
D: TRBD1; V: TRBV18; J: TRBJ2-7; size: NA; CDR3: CASSPPSVYRGNYEQYF; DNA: TGTGCCAGCTCACCACCCTCCGTTTACAGGGGGAACTACGAGCAGTACTTC
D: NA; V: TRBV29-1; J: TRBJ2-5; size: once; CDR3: CSVGDGTQETQYF; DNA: TGCAGCGTTGGGGACGGCACGCAAGAGACCCAGTACTTC
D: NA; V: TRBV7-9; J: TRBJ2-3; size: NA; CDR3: CASSPEGDTQYF; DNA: TGTGCCAGCAGCCCTGAAGGAGATACGCAGTATTTT
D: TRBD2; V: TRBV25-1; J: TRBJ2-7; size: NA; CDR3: CASSELRERGYEQYF; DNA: TGTGCCAGCAGTGAATTGCGGGAGAGGGGTTACGAGCAGTACTTC
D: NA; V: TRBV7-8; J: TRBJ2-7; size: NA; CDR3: CASSLFRQYEQYF; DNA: TGTGCCAGCAGCTTATTTAGGCAGTACGAGCAGTACTTC
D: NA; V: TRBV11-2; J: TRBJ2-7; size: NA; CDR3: CASRDVQGRNEQYF; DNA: TGTGCCAGCAGAGATGTACAGGGTCGAAACGAGCAGTACTTC
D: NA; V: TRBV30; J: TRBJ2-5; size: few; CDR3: CAWSKSDKETQYF; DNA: TGTGCCTGGAGTAAGAGTGATAAAGAGACCCAGTACTTC
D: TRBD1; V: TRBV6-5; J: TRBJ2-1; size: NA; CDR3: CASSYTRDRGPQFF; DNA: TGTGCCAGCAGTTACACCCGGGACAGGGGCCCCCAGTTCTTC
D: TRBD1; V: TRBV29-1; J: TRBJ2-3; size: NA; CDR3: CSVALGQSTDTQYF; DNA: TGCAGCGTGGCCCTGGGACAGAGCACAGATACGCAGTATTTT
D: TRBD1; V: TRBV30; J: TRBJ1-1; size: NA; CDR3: CAWSRAPTGMEAFF; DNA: TGTGCCTGGAGTCGGGCCCCGACAGGGATGGAGGCTTTCTTT
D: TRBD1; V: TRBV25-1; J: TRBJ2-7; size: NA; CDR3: CASRGQDTSYEQYF; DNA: TGTGCCAGCAGGGGACAGGACACCTCCTACGAGCAGTACTTC
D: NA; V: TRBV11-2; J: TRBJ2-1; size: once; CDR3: CASSRTGRPYNEQFF; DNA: TGTGCCAGCAGCCGCACGGGACGCCCCTACAATGAGCAGTTCTTC
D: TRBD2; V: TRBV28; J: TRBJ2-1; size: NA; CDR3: CASSVSGHTYNEQFF; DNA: TGTGCCAGCAGTGTTAGCGGGCATACCTACAATGAGCAGTTCTTC
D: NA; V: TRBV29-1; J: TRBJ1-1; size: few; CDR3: CSVERPTEAFF; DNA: TGCAGCGTTGAGAGACCGACTGAAGCTTTCTTT
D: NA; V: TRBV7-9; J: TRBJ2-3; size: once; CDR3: CASSRDISTDTQYF; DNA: TGTGCCAGCAGCCGGGACATTAGCACAGATACGCAGTATTTT
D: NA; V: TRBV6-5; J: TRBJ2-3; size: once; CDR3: CASRPNTDTQYF; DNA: TGTGCCAGCAGGCCGAACACAGATACGCAGTATTTT
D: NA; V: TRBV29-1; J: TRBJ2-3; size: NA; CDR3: CSVEGLGVVADTQYF; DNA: TGCAGCGTTGAAGGACTGGGTGTAGTCGCAGATACGCAGTATTTT
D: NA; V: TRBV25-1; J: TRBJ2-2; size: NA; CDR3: CASSVTGYTGELFF; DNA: TGTGCCAGCAGTGTCACCGGGTACACCGGGGAGCTGTTTTTT
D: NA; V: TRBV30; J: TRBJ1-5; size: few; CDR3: CAWSEQGNQPQHF; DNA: TGTGCCTGGAGTGAACAGGGCAATCAGCCCCAGCATTTT
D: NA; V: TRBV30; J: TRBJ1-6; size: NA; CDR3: CAWSVGNSPLHF; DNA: TGTGCCTGGAGTGTAGGGAATTCACCCCTCCACTTT
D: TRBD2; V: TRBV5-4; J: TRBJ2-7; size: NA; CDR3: CASSSGLAGGTYEQYF; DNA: TGTGCCAGCAGCTCCGGACTAGCGGGGGGAACCTACGAGCAGTACTTC
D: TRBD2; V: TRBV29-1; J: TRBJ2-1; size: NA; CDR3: CSGSGRARNEQFF; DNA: TGCAGCGGAAGCGGGAGGGCCAGGAATGAGCAGTTCTTC
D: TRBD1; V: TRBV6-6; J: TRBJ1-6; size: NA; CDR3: CASSQQGAQSPLHF; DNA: TGTGCCAGCAGCCAACAGGGGGCACAATCACCCCTCCACTTT
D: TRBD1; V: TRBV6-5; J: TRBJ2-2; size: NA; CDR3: CASSAGTGGTGELFF; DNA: TGTGCCAGCAGTGCCGGGACAGGGGGTACCGGGGAGCTGTTTTTT
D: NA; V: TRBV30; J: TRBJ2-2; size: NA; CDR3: CAWAHTGELFF; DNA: TGTGCCTGGGCCCACACCGGGGAGCTGTTTTTT
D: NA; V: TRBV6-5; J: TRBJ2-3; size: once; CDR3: CASQRQRTDTQYF; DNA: TGTGCCAGTCAGCGCCAGCGCACAGATACGCAGTATTTT
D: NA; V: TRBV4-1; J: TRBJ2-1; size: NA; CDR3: CASSLDSGAYNEQFF; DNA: TGCGCCAGCAGCCTAGATAGTGGAGCCTACAATGAGCAGTTCTTC
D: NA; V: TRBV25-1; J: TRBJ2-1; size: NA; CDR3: CASSETRGLWSYNEQFF; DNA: TGTGCCAGCAGTGAAACAAGGGGTTTATGGTCCTACAATGAGCAGTTCTTC
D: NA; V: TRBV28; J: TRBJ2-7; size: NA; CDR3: CASSLFASYEQYF; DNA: TGTGCCAGCAGTTTATTTGCTAGCTACGAGCAGTACTTC